A selection of T cell receptor beta chains follows, all from one sample in a study of blood T cell repertoires in COVID-19. Assay: immunoSEQ multiplex PCR; the TCRdb copy retains only in-frame clones and omits some. There are about 100,000 clones in the sample; around 87% occur only once, and under 14% lies in the top ten. Sequencing was done on a sample of peripheral blood. These receptors all stem from a woman in her twenties or thirties with acute or convalescent COVID-19. Both conserved end residues are part of each CDR3. Fields, in order: V gene, J gene, CDR3 protein.

TRBV27,TRBJ2-7,CASSLRTSGYEQYF
TRBV30,TRBJ1-2,CASPTGKYGYTF
TRBV20-1,TRBJ1-2,CSPGGFYGYTF
TRBV28,TRBJ2-7,CASSYSGANYEQYF
TRBV7-8,TRBJ2-5,CASSYGQGETQYF
TRBV7-2,TRBJ2-3,CASSARGTDTQYF
TRBV11-1,TRBJ2-5,CASSLGQRGGQETQYF
TRBV28,TRBJ2-1,CASRTLWGHYNEQFF
TRBV7-9,TRBJ2-7,CASSQGDEQYF
TRBV5-1,TRBJ2-1,CASSTLAGGPNEQFF
TRBV6-5,TRBJ2-7,CASRRGQRSNYEQYF
TRBV10-2,TRBJ1-4,CASSDPGQGGKLFF
TRBV27,TRBJ2-7,CASRRSDYEQYF
TRBV5-6,TRBJ2-7,CASSLKPGQAYEQYF
TRBV15,TRBJ1-1,CATSTRGGQGAPMNTEAFF
TRBV7-2,TRBJ2-1,CASTPRMSSYNEQFF
TRBV2,TRBJ1-4,CASSEAGAGLREKLFF
TRBV29-1,TRBJ2-7,CSVEVQGAEQYF
TRBV5-6,TRBJ1-3,CASSLAGDRGGVGNTIYF
TRBV7-8,TRBJ2-3,CASSSGLAGVTDTQYF
TRBV10-2,TRBJ1-3,CASSFDRTGNTIYF
TRBV28,TRBJ1-5,CASSSPGGGVSNQPQHF
TRBV27,TRBJ2-1,CASSRNSYNEQFF
TRBV7-3,TRBJ2-1,CASSLTALAGGEQFF
TRBV7-8,TRBJ2-7,CASSLAGSSEQYF
TRBV27,TRBJ2-3,CASSSPGGVGDTQYF
TRBV9,TRBJ2-3,CASSVSPDTDTQYF
TRBV6-5,TRBJ2-2,CASTLARSGELFF
TRBV9,TRBJ2-7,CASSPGTSSSYEQYF
TRBV15,TRBJ2-2,CATGGGELFF
TRBV18,TRBJ1-2,CASSPEADANYGYTF
TRBV6-5,TRBJ2-7,CASQSPRQDFYEQYF
TRBV27,TRBJ1-5,CASSLLGGQPQHF
TRBV9,TRBJ1-1,CASSLAGQGTTEAFF
TRBV18,TRBJ2-7,CASSPPSTGSYEQYF
TRBV7-9,TRBJ2-7,CASSQATGVYSYEQYF
TRBV5-6,TRBJ2-3,CASSTGIRTDTQYF
TRBV25-1,TRBJ2-2,CASSRSPGGELFF
TRBV14,TRBJ2-1,CASSSRGGKLNEQFF
TRBV5-4,TRBJ2-3,CASSLGSGGEVTQYF
TRBV2,TRBJ2-7,CASSAGGPLIEQYF
TRBV29-1,TRBJ2-1,CSTCRDRGLNEQFF
TRBV28,TRBJ1-1,CASSPGTGKANTEAFF
TRBV19,TRBJ1-5,CASSWESNQPQHF
TRBV5-1,TRBJ2-7,CASSLYRGLDEQYF
TRBV24-1,TRBJ1-6,CATSDGRTGSPLHF
TRBV28,TRBJ2-7,CASRTRQGSSYEQYF
TRBV25-1,TRBJ1-2,CASATTGNYGYTF
TRBV28,TRBJ1-1,CASSLPLNMNTEAFF
TRBV5-1,TRBJ2-2,CASSSLQGGTGELFF
TRBV19,TRBJ1-1,CASSIHGLMNTEAFF
TRBV5-1,TRBJ1-2,CASSRTGDFGYTF
TRBV6-1,TRBJ2-1,CASSEFTGPDEQFF
TRBV5-1,TRBJ2-7,CASSISGTASYEQYF
TRBV7-9,TRBJ2-5,CATVQETQYF